A single sample gave rise to the 23 T cell receptor beta chains below, sequenced in a study of blood T cell repertoires in COVID-19. TCRdb's copy holds only in-frame clones and misses some; the assay was immunoSEQ multiplex PCR. This table has more than 150,000 clones, over 80% appearing once. The source material was PBMCs or T cells enriched from blood (not recorded which). Receptor source: an older woman who had recovered from COVID-19.

On this clone: Distinct nucleotide sequences in the sample also encode this CDR3. This chain connects TRBV6-1 to TRBJ2-1; D is possibly TRBD1 (6 bases). Germline CDR1 is MNHNS and CDR2 is SASEGT. V gave up 3 bases and J gave up 2 bases, with 8 bases separating them. There are 14 residues in the CDR3. The CDR3 sequence is CASSDRGPYNEQFF. The CDR3 DNA reads TGTGCCAGCAGTGACAGGGGTCCCTACAATGAGCAGTTCTTC.

The chain uses TRBV9 and TRBJ1-2; possibly TRBD1 for D (5 bases). Germline V CDR1 and CDR2: SGDLS, YYNGEE. The germline V and J ends were trimmed by 6 bases and 4 bases, with 19 bases remaining between them. CDR3 length equals 15 residues. Here the CDR3 reads CASTFLAGPAYGYTF. As DNA, the CDR3 is TGTGCCAGCACCTTCTTGGCGGGACCGGCCTATGGCTACACCTTC.

The chain employs TRBV7-9 and TRBJ2-3; TRBD2 matches at 11 bases. This CDR3 contains 15 residues. Germline CDR1 and CDR2: SEHNR and FQNEAQ (reference sequence). V shed 2 bases and J 4 bases; nucleotides not matched to a gene: 2. DNA for the CDR3: TGTGCCAGCAGCTTAACTAGCGGGAGTTCAGATACGCAGTATTTT. Translation gives CASSLTSGSSDTQYF.

The chain employs TRBV7-2 and TRBJ2-5; 8 nucleotides line up with TRBD2. This CDR3 is built from 14 residues. Germline lookup yields CDR1 SGHTA and CDR2 FQGNSA. Trimming at V came to 1 base and at J to 5 bases, leaving 3 bases not matched to a gene. CDR3 nucleotide sequence: TGTGCCAGCAGCTTAGGACTAGCGAGGGAGACCCAGTACTTC. Translation gives CASSLGLARETQYF.

A single count supports this clone. The chain recombines TRBV27 with TRBJ1-6, with a tentative D call TRBD1 (6 bases). The CDR3 spans 12 residues. The V and J ends lost 2 bases and 14 bases respectively, with 10 bases between them. Per the germline V gene, CDR1 is MNHEY and CDR2 is SMNVEV (reference sequence). The CDR3 region has the DNA TGTGCCAGCAGTTTAACAGGGCAAGCCCTCCACTTT. It yields the protein CASSLTGQALHF.

This clone has just a few counts. The gene calls are TRBV3-1 (or the pseudogene TRBV3-2) and TRBJ1-2, with TRBD1 matching 8 bases. V was pared by 5 bases and J by 8 bases, with 4 bases of the junction left unmatched. CDR3 length equals 12 residues. CDR1 and CDR2 (germline): LGHDT, YNNKEL (reference sequence). This CDR3 reads CASSLTGAGYTF. CDR3 nucleotides: TGTGCCAGCAGCTTGACAGGGGCCGGCTACACCTTC.

This chain joins TRBV5-4 and TRBJ2-7, with TRBD1 as a possible D gene (6 bases). Trimming removed 1 base at V and 7 bases at J, with 15 bases between. Germline V gene data show CDR1 as SGHNT and CDR2 as YYREEE (reference sequence). The CDR3 loop spans 14 amino acids. This CDR3 is CASSLPGENREQYF. The CDR3 DNA reads as TGTGCCAGCAGCTTGCCAGGGGAAAATCGGGAGCAGTACTTC. Together with reference TRBV5-4 and TRBJ2-7, the CDR3 gives the full variable domain: ETGVTQSPTHLIKTRGQQVTLRCSSQSGHNTVSWYQQALGQGPQFIFQYYREEENGRGNFPPRFSGLQFPNYSSELNVNALELDDSALYLCASSLPGENREQYFGPGTRLTVT.

The genes are TRBV27 and TRBJ1-6; 8 bases align to TRBD1. Germline V gives CDR1 MNHEY, CDR2 SMNVEV (reference sequence). The V and J ends lost 2 bases and 7 bases, in that order; junction bases with no gene match: 16. CDR3 length: 19 residues. Here the CDR3 reads CASSLQRTGWGMGNSPLHF. CDR3 coding DNA: TGTGCCAGCAGTTTACAACGGACAGGGTGGGGTATGGGGAATTCACCCCTCCACTTT.

The rearrangement uses TRBV2 and TRBJ2-6, with a weak D call TRBD2 (7 bases). This CDR3 is built from 15 residues. V was shortened by 8 bases and J by 2 bases, with 13 bases between the two germline ends. Germline assignment: CDR1 SNHLY and CDR2 FYNNEI. The CDR3 bases are TGTGCCAGCGGCGGGGGCCCCACTGGGGCCAACGTCCTGACTTTC. It codes for CASGGGPTGANVLTF.

The chain has TRBV3-1 (or the pseudogene TRBV3-2) and TRBJ2-7, with D unclear. V lost 1 base and J 0 bases, leaving 7 bases between the germline ends. In germline, CDR1 is LGHDT, CDR2 YNNKEL (reference sequence). CDR3 size: 14 residues. CDR3 protein: CASSQVPSSYEQYF. CDR3 nucleotides: TGTGCCAGCAGCCAAGTTCCTAGCTCCTACGAGCAGTACTTC.

The chain has TRBV18 and TRBJ1-5, with unresolved D. CDR1 KGHSH and CDR2 LQKENI come from the germline V gene. The ends were cut back, 2 bases at V and 3 bases at J, with 11 bases in the middle. This CDR3 is built from 15 residues. The CDR3 DNA sequence: TGTGCCAGCTCACCAGGATCGGGATCCAATCAGCCCCAGCATTTT. Amino acid sequence: CASSPGSGSNQPQHF.

The V gene is TRBV19, the J gene TRBJ2-7, with 9 bases aligning to TRBD1. This CDR3 is built from 17 residues. After removal of 6 bases from V and 3 bases from J, the junction contained 15 bases not matched to a gene. Germline V lookup: CDR1 LNHDA, CDR2 SQIVND (reference sequence). The CDR3 DNA reads as TGTGCCAGTAGGCCAGCCGGGGTCGACAGGGGGGACTACGAGCAGTACTTC. Encoded protein: CASRPAGVDRGDYEQYF.

This clone was seen only once. The chain links TRBV10-2 to TRBJ1-6; D is undetermined. The V gene lost 5 bases and the J gene lost 8 bases, with 7 bases spanning the gap. CDR3 size: 12 residues. The germline CDR1 and CDR2 sequences are WSHSY and SAAADI. The CDR3 is CASSPVDSPLHF. The CDR3 nucleotides are TGCGCCAGCAGTCCGGTTGATTCACCCCTCCACTTT.

The chain joins TRBV28 to TRBJ1-2; D is perhaps TRBD1 (6 bases). This CDR3 is 11 amino acids long. From germline, CDR1 is MDHEN and CDR2 SYDVKM. The V end was cut by 10 bases, the J end by 6 bases, with 12 bases between. The CDR3 DNA reads as TGTGCCACGACACAGGGCGATGGCTACACCTTC. Its translation is CATTQGDGYTF.

The V and J genes are TRBV7-9 and TRBJ1-1; 7 nucleotides align to TRBD1. Trimming removed 5 bases from V and 2 bases from J; junction bases left unmatched: 11. The germline V gene has CDR1 SEHNR and CDR2 FQNEAQ (reference sequence). The CDR3 runs to 16 residues. The CDR3 protein is CASSPLAGTVNTEAFF. In DNA, the CDR3 is TGTGCCAGCAGCCCCCTTGCGGGGACAGTCAACACTGAAGCTTTCTTT.

The chain joins TRBV30 to TRBJ1-2; D perhaps matches TRBD1 (5 bases). This CDR3 is built from 14 residues. Looked up from germline, CDR1 is GTSNPN and CDR2 is SVGIG (reference sequence). V lost 4 bases and J 4 bases, leaving 16 bases between the germline ends. The CDR3 nucleotides are TGTGCCTGGAAATTGGGGCAAGGGCCCTATGGCTACACCTTC. Protein: CAWKLGQGPYGYTF.

The V call is TRBV30, the J call TRBJ2-6; no firm D call. The germline CDR1 and CDR2 sequences are GTSNPN and SVGIG (reference sequence). Trimming stripped 4 bases from V and 3 bases from J, with 7 bases between. The CDR3 covers 13 residues. The CDR3 spells CAWTRFGANVLTF. CDR3 nucleotide sequence: TGTGCCTGGACGCGCTTTGGGGCCAACGTCCTGACTTTC.

The chain is built from TRBV6-5 and TRBJ2-7; TRBD1 aligns across 9 bases. After removal of 5 bases from V and 4 bases from J, the junction contained 3 bases not matched to a gene. This CDR3 contains 13 residues. The germline CDR1 and CDR2 sequences are MNHEY and SVGAGI. The CDR3 reads CASSTTGGYEQYF. The CDR3, as DNA: TGTGCCAGCAGTACGACAGGGGGATACGAGCAGTACTTC.

This clone was recorded a few times. The CDR3 DNA reads TGTGCCAGCAGTGAGACTCTCAGCTCCTACGAGCAGTACTTC. It specifies CASSETLSSYEQYF. The chain carries TRBV7-2 and TRBJ2-7; D is undetermined. Germline V gene data show CDR1 as SGHTA and CDR2 as FQGNSA. The CDR3 is 14 amino acids. The germline V and J ends were trimmed by 6 bases and 0 bases, with 12 bases remaining between them.

The rearrangement joins TRBV20-1 to TRBJ2-1; possibly TRBD2 for D (5 bases). The V end lost 3 bases, the J end lost 8 bases, and 17 bases lay between the germline ends. This CDR3 contains 14 residues. Germline values: CDR1 DFQATT, CDR2 SNEGSKA (reference sequence). The CDR3 DNA follows: TGCAGTGCTAGTGGTGTCGCTAGCAGGTATGAGCAGTTCTTC. Protein sequence: CSASGVASRYEQFF.

This clone has a single count. The CDR3 bases are TGTGCCAGCAGTTACTCGATTCCGGACAATGAGCAGTTCTTC. Protein product: CASSYSIPDNEQFF. The rearrangement links TRBV6-2 or TRBV6-3 to TRBJ2-1; D is unclear. CDR1 MNHEY and CDR2 SVGEGT come from the germline V gene. Trimming removed 0 bases from V and 5 bases from J, with 8 bases in between. The CDR3 consists of 14 residues.

This sequence joins TRBV5-1 and TRBJ2-3, with TRBD2 matching 11 bases. Trimming at V came to 4 bases and at J to 5 bases, leaving 6 bases not matched to a gene. CDR1 is SGHRS, CDR2 YFSETQ, per germline. There are 15 residues in the CDR3. The CDR3 DNA reads as TGCGCCAGCAGCGTGACTAGCGGGGAGGTAGATACGCAGTATTTT. It yields the protein CASSVTSGEVDTQYF.

The chain uses TRBV5-1 and TRBJ1-4; D unresolved. The CDR3 has 15 amino acids. The germline CDR1 and CDR2 sequences are SGHRS and YFSETQ. Trimming pared 1 base from V and 8 bases from J, leaving 15 bases between. The CDR3 loop is CASSLLGDQQEKLFF. CDR3 nucleotides: TGCGCCAGCAGCTTGTTGGGAGATCAGCAGGAAAAACTGTTTTTT. Based on the CDR3 plus reference TRBV5-1 and TRBJ1-4, the full variable domain is KAGVTQTPRYLIKTRGQQVTLSCSPISGHRSVSWYQQTPGQGLQFLFEYFSETQRNKGNFPGRFSGRQFSNSRSEMNVSTLELGDSALYLCASSLLGDQQEKLFFGSGTQLSVL.